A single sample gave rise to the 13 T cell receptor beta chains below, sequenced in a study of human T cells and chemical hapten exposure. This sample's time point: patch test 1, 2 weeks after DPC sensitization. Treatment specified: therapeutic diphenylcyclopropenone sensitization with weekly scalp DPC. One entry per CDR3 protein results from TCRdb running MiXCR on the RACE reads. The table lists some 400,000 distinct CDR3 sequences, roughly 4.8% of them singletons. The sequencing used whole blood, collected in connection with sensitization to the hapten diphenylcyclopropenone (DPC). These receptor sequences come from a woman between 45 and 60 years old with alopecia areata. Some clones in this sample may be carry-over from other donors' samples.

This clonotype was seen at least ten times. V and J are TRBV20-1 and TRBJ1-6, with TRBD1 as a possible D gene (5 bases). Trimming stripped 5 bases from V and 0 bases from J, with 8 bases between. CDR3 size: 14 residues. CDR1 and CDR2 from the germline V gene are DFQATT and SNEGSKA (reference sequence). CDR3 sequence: CSAVDSSYNSPLHF. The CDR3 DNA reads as TGCAGTGCTGTAGACAGCTCCTATAATTCACCCCTCCACTTT.

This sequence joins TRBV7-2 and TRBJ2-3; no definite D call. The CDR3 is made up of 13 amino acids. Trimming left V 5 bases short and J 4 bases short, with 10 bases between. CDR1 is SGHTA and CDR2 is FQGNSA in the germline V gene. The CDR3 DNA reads TGTGCCAGCAGCCAAACGGCGGCAGATACGCAGTATTTT. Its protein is CASSQTAADTQYF.

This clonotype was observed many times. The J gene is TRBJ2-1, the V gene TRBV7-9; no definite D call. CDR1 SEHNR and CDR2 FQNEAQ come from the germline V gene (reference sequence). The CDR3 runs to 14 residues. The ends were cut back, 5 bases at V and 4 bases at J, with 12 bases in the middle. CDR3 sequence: CASSRLGLYNEQFF. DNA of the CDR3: TGTGCCAGCAGCCGACTGGGGTTATACAATGAGCAGTTCTTC.

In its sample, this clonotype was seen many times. CDR3: CAISESRLGGTEAFF. CDR3 coding DNA: TGTGCCATCAGTGAGTCGCGGTTGGGGGGCACTGAAGCTTTCTTT. The chain combines TRBV10-3 with TRBJ1-1, with D possibly TRBD1 on 5 matching bases. The V end lost 0 bases, the J end lost 4 bases, and 12 bases lay between the germline ends. CDR3 size: 15 residues. The germline gives CDR1 ENHRY, CDR2 SYGVKD.

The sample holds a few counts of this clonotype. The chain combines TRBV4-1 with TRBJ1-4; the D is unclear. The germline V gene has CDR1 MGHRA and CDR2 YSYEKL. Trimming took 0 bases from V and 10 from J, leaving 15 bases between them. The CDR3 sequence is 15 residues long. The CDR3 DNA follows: TGCGCCAGCAGCCAAGAACCAGGTTTCTCCGGAAAACTGTTTTTT. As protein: CASSQEPGFSGKLFF.

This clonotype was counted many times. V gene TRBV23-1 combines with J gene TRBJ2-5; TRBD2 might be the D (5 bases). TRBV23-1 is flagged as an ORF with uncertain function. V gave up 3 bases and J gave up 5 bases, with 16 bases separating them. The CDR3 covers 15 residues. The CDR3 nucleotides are TGCGCCAGCAGTCACCTTAGCGAGGCGGCCGAGACCCAGTACTTC. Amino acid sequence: CASSHLSEAAETQYF.

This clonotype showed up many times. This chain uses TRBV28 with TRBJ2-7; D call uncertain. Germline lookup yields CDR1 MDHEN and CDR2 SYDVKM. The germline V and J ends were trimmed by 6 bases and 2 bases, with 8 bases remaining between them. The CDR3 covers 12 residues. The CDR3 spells CASRRTAYEQYF. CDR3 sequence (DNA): TGTGCCAGCAGGAGAACAGCCTACGAGCAGTACTTC.

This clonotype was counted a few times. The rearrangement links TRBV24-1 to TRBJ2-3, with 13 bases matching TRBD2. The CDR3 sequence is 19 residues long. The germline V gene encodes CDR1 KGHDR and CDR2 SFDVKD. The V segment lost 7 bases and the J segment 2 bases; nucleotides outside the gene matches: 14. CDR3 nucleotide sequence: TGTGCCACCAGCCCCCCCGGACTAGCGGGAGCTAGCGTCACAGATACGCAGTATTTT. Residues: CATSPPGLAGASVTDTQYF.

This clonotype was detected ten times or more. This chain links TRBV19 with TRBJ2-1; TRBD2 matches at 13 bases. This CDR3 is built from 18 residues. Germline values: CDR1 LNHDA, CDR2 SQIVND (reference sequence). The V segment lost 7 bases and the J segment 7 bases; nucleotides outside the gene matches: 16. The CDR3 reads CASTSPGLAGRRGNEQFF. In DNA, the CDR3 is TGTGCCAGTACCTCACCGGGACTAGCGGGACGTAGGGGGAATGAGCAGTTCTTC.

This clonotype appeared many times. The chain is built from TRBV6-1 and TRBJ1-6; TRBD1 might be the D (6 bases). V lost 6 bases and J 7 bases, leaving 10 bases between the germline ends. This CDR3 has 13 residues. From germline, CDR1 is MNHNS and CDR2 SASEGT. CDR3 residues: CASRPGDNSPLHF. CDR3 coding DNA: TGTGCCAGCAGGCCAGGGGACAATTCACCCCTCCACTTT.

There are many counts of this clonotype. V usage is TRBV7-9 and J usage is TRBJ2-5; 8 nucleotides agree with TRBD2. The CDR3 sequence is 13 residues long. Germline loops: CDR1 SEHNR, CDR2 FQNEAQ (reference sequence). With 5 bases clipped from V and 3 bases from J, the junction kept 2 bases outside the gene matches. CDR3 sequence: CASSPTSEETQYF. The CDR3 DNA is TGTGCCAGCAGCCCGACTAGCGAAGAGACCCAGTACTTC.

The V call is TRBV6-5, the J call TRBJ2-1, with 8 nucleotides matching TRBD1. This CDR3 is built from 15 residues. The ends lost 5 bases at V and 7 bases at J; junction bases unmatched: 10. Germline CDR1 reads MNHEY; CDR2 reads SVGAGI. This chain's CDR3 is CASSPLGQGENEQFF. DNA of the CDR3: TGTGCCAGCAGTCCCTTAGGACAGGGCGAGAATGAGCAGTTCTTC.

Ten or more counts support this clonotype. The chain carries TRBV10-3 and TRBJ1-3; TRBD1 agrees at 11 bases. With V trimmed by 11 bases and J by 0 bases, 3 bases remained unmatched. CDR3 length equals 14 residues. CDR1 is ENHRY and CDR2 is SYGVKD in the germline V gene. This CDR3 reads CAAGQGASGNTIYF. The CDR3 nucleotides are TGTGCCGCTGGACAGGGGGCCTCTGGAAACACCATATATTTT.